A selection of T cell receptor beta chains follows, all from one sample in a study of cytomegalovirus exposure and HLA in healthy donors. The table came from immunoSEQ multiplex PCR; TCRdb's copy has only in-frame clones and leaves some out. The sample yields 170,000 or so clones, 80% to 85% seen once. The sample consisted of PBMCs. These receptors were collected from a woman aged 30 to 39 in good health and CMV-seronegative. Both conserved end residues are part of each CDR3. A D gene is named only where the DNA matches it firmly. Clone size is shown for a subset of rows, as once, few, many or a class of expanded clone.

CDR3 DNA	CDR3 protein	D gene	clone size	V gene	J gene	CDR3 length
TGTGCCAGCAGTCGCGGAGCGACCGACAATGAGCAGTTCTTC	CASSRGATDNEQFF	NA	NA	TRBV27	TRBJ2-1	14
TGCAGTGCTAGCGGTGAGGGCGCCCCGGACTTC	CSASGEGAPDF	NA	NA	TRBV20-1	TRBJ2-5	11
TGTGCCAGTAGCGTCCTGGCAGGAGGGAATCAGCCCCAGCATTTT	CASSVLAGGNQPQHF	NA	NA	TRBV19	TRBJ1-5	15
TGTGCCAGCTCGCTTGGACTTCGTCCGGAGACCCAGTACTTC	CASSLGLRPETQYF	NA	NA	TRBV18	TRBJ2-5	14
TGCGCCAGCAGCCCATTGCCGGGACAACTCTACGAGCAGTACTTC	CASSPLPGQLYEQYF	NA	few	TRBV5-1	TRBJ2-7	15
TGTGCCAGTAGTTTGCGAGGGAACACTGAAGCTTTCTTT	CASSLRGNTEAFF	NA	once	TRBV19	TRBJ1-1	13
TGTGCCAGCAGTCAGACAGAGACTAGCTCCTACGAGCAGTACTTC	CASSQTETSSYEQYF	NA	few	TRBV28	TRBJ2-7	15
TGCAGCGCTATAGATGGGGGGGGGTTCAACTATGGCTACACCTTC	CSAIDGGGFNYGYTF	NA	NA	TRBV29-1	TRBJ1-2	15
TGTGCCAGCAGCTTGTTCCAGGATCGAAACACCATATATTTT	CASSLFQDRNTIYF	NA	NA	TRBV5-4	TRBJ1-3	14
TGTGCCAGCAGTTTAGGGACAGGGGCTCCAGTTTTCTTT	CASSLGTGAPVFF	TRBD1	once	TRBV27	TRBJ1-1	13
TGTGCCAGCAGACGACTAGCGCTTAGCACAGATACGCAGTATTTT	CASRRLALSTDTQYF	TRBD2	NA	TRBV2	TRBJ2-3	15
TGCGCCAGCAGTCAATTCAGGGGACAGCCCCAGCATTTT	CASSQFRGQPQHF	NA	NA	TRBV23-1	TRBJ1-5	13
TGTGCCAGCAGTTTCGGTACTAGCGGTCCGGACTACGAGCAGTACTTC	CASSFGTSGPDYEQYF	TRBD2	NA	TRBV27	TRBJ2-7	16
TGTGCCAGCAGTTACTCGGAGTCTTACTCCTACGAGCAGTACTTC	CASSYSESYSYEQYF	NA	NA	TRBV6-6	TRBJ2-7	15
TGTGCCAGCTCACCACGGAGCGGGGGGGACAATGAGCAGTTCTTC	CASSPRSGGDNEQFF	TRBD2	NA	TRBV18	TRBJ2-1	15
TGTGCCAGCAACACAGGCACCTACGAGCAGTACTTC	CASNTGTYEQYF	NA	NA	TRBV28	TRBJ2-7	12
TGTGCCAGCAGTTACGCACCAGGGGGTTTTTGGTTGGATTCACCCCTCCACTTT	CASSYAPGGFWLDSPLHF	TRBD1	NA	TRBV28	TRBJ1-6	18
TGCGCCAGCAGCCAAGGGGACATACTCTACGAGCAGTACTTC	CASSQGDILYEQYF	NA	NA	TRBV4-1	TRBJ2-7	14
TGCGCCAGCAGTGGGCAGCTGTTTGAGGCCCTCCACTTT	CASSGQLFEALHF	NA	NA	TRBV10-2	TRBJ1-6	13
TGTGCCAGCAGCTTAGCGGAGCTTCCCGGAACTTTCGAGCAGTACTTC	CASSLAELPGTFEQYF	NA	NA	TRBV7-2	TRBJ2-7	16
TGTGCCAGCAGCACAAGCAACTCTGGGGCCAACGGCCTGACTTTC	CASSTSNSGANGLTF	NA	NA	TRBV5-6	TRBJ2-6	15
TGTGCCAGCAGTTTAGACAGGGATGTCTATGGCTACACCTTC	CASSLDRDVYGYTF	TRBD1	NA	TRBV28	TRBJ1-2	14
TGTGCCAGCAGTGATTCAGGCAGCTACTCCTACGAGCAGTACTTC	CASSDSGSYSYEQYF	NA	NA	TRBV2	TRBJ2-7	15
TGTGCCAGTAGCACTGCTGGAGCCCCCTACTACGAGCAGTACTTC	CASSTAGAPYYEQYF	NA	NA	TRBV19	TRBJ2-7	15
TGTGCCAGCAGCTTAAGAAGCGGGACAGGGGGCCGGGAGACCCAGTACTTC	CASSLRSGTGGRETQYF	TRBD1	NA	TRBV11-3	TRBJ2-5	17
TGTGCCAGCAGCCCCTATTACGGACAGACGAACACTGAAGCTTTCTTT	CASSPYYGQTNTEAFF	NA	NA	TRBV14	TRBJ1-1	16
TGTGCCAGCAGTGCCACAGGGCACTGGGCCAACGGCCTGACTTTC	CASSATGHWANGLTF	NA	NA	TRBV25-1	TRBJ2-6	15
TGCAGCTCGCTAGCGGGGGCCTACAATGAGCAGTTCTTC	CSSLAGAYNEQFF	TRBD2	NA	TRBV29-1	TRBJ2-1	13
TGTGCCAGCAGCTTAGGGGACAGGGAACAAGAGACCCAGTACTTC	CASSLGDREQETQYF	TRBD1	NA	TRBV7-9	TRBJ2-5	15
TGTGCCAGCAGCCCAATTGCGGGGTCCTACAATGAGCAGTTCTTC	CASSPIAGSYNEQFF	NA	NA	TRBV5-4	TRBJ2-1	15
TGTGCCAGTAGTGCATTAGCGGGAAGAGAGACCCAGTACTTC	CASSALAGRETQYF	TRBD2	NA	TRBV19	TRBJ2-5	14
TGTGCCAGCAGCGTAGGGCGGCAAGTAACAGATACGCAGTATTTT	CASSVGRQVTDTQYF	NA	NA	TRBV9	TRBJ2-3	15
TGCGCCAGCAGCCAAGATTTGCGGCCAACGATCGGCACCGGGGAGCTGTTTTTT	CASSQDLRPTIGTGELFF	NA	NA	TRBV4-1	TRBJ2-2	18
TGTGCCAGCAGCTTTCCGGGACAGGGGGAAGAGACCCAGTACTTC	CASSFPGQGEETQYF	TRBD1	NA	TRBV7-8	TRBJ2-5	15
TGTGCCAGCAGCTCTAGCTCCTACGAGCAGTACTTC	CASSSSSYEQYF	NA	NA	TRBV9	TRBJ2-7	12
TGTGCCAGCAGCTTTGAACCCCGGGGGGGCCGGGATACGCAGTATTTT	CASSFEPRGGRDTQYF	TRBD2	NA	TRBV5-4	TRBJ2-3	16
TGTGCCTGCCACCTCCGGGGGGGGAACTATGGCTACACCTTC	CACHLRGGNYGYTF	NA	NA	TRBV30	TRBJ1-2	14
TGTGCCAGTAGTATCATGCAGGGGCTTTATGGCTACACCTTC	CASSIMQGLYGYTF	NA	NA	TRBV19	TRBJ1-2	14
TGTGCCAGCAGTCCCCTCGGGGGGGATCACTACAATGAGCAGTTCTTC	CASSPLGGDHYNEQFF	TRBD2	NA	TRBV6-6	TRBJ2-1	16
TGTGCCAGCAGTTACTCCGGACAGGGGTCGGTCTATGGCTACACCTTC	CASSYSGQGSVYGYTF	TRBD1	NA	TRBV6-6	TRBJ1-2	16